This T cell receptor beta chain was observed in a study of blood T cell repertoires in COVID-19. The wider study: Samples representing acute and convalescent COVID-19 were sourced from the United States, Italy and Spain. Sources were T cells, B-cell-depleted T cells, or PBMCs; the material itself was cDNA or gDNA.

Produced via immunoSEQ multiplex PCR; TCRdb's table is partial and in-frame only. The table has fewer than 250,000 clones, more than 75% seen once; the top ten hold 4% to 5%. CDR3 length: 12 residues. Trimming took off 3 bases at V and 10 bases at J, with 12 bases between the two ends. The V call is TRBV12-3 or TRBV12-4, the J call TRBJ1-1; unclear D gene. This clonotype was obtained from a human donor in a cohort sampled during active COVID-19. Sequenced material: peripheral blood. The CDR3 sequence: CASSLGLGRAFF. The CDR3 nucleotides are TGTGCCAGCAGTTTGGGGTTAGGGAGAGCTTTCTTT.